This entry describes one TCR beta chain. Its antigen is still unknown. A multiplex PCR was run with 60 Vbeta primers and 13 Jbeta primers. Only in-frame clones appear in the TCRdb table, and some are missing; sequencing was by immunoSEQ multiplex PCR. The table records roughly 190,000 clones, 81% of them present only once. This entry is derived from a study of cytomegalovirus exposure and HLA in healthy donors. Study-level findings and limits: In vitro testing confirmed a few CMV-associated chains as specific for CMV antigens. A later analysis found common viral pathogens apparently linked to several of the most significant clusters.

Germline V gives CDR1 MNHEY, CDR2 SVGAGI. This CDR3 has 14 residues. Trimming took 5 bases from V and 15 from J, leaving 23 bases between them. The V gene is TRBV6-5, the J gene TRBJ1-5, with D possibly being TRBD1 (5 bases). Sequenced sample: PBMCs. This clonotype was obtained from a man aged 35 to 55 in good health and CMV-seropositive. The CDR3 bases are TGTGCCAGCAGTGAGGCTACCCGGGACTTAGTTGCGCATTTT. Translation: CASSEATRDLVAHF.